One and the same sample provided the 29 T cell receptor beta chains below, sequenced in a study of OX40 agonist ivuxolimab in advanced cancers. Sequencing used immunoSEQ multiplex PCR; TCRdb keeps in-frame clones, though not all of them. The data show around 34,000 clones, 80% to 85% seen once. This material consisted of CD4+ or CD8+ T cells sorted from blood, taken in a trial of the OX40 agonist ivuxolimab. All receptors come from an adult with an advanced solid tumor such as melanoma, head and neck, liver or kidney cancer.

This clone has just one count. This chain joins TRBV10-3 and TRBJ2-5; no clear D. The length of the CDR3 is 14 residues. Germline V gene sequence: CDR1 ENHRY, CDR2 SYGVKD. V was trimmed by 10 bases and J by 0 bases, leaving 15 bases between them. The CDR3 nucleotides are TGTGCCACGCAGAGAACAAAGGACCAAGAGACCCAGTACTTC. Protein product: CATQRTKDQETQYF.

This clone was seen once. The chain joins TRBV28 to TRBJ1-1; D ambiguous. CDR1 MDHEN and CDR2 SYDVKM come from the germline V gene. The CDR3 is 16 amino acids. Trimming left V 8 bases short and J 1 base short, with 20 bases between. CDR3 sequence (DNA): TGTGCCAGCCACGAGGACCGTGGAGTGGGGAACACTGAAGCTTTCTTT. It translates to CASHEDRGVGNTEAFF.

This clone occurred once. CDR3 residues: CASSQAWVRGGTDTQYF. For the CDR3, the DNA is TGTGCCAGCAGTCAGGCCTGGGTCAGGGGTGGCACAGATACGCAGTATTTT. V usage is TRBV28 and J usage is TRBJ2-3; TRBD1 might be the D (6 bases). CDR1 is MDHEN and CDR2 is SYDVKM in the germline V gene. V was pared by 5 bases and J by 1 base, with 19 bases between. CDR3 length: 17 residues.

The chain has TRBV7-2 and TRBJ2-7; D might be TRBD1 or TRBD2, each matching 5 bases. Per the germline V gene, CDR1 is SGHTA and CDR2 is FQGNSA. The V and J ends lost 0 bases and 4 bases respectively, with 13 bases between them. The CDR3 runs to 15 residues. The CDR3 sequence: CASSLAGDPRYEQYF. CDR3 in DNA: TGTGCCAGCAGCTTAGCGGGGGACCCACGATACGAGCAGTACTTC. The whole variable domain, remainder taken from reference TRBV7-2 and TRBJ2-7, is GAGVSQSPSNKVTEKGKDVELRCDPISGHTALYWYRQSLGQGLEFLIYFQGNSAPDKSGLPSDRFSAERTGGSVSTLTIQRTQQEDSAVYLCASSLAGDPRYEQYFGPGTRLTVT.

The genes are TRBV28 and TRBJ1-1; 7 bases match TRBD1. The germline V gene has CDR1 MDHEN and CDR2 SYDVKM. The junction had 17 bases not matched to a gene; V was cut back by 3 bases and J by 7 bases. The CDR3 runs 17 residues. The CDR3 sequence is CASSFPPTGMRTSEAFF. The DNA for the CDR3 is TGTGCCAGCAGTTTCCCCCCGACAGGGATGAGGACAAGTGAAGCTTTCTTT.

V usage is TRBV18 and J usage is TRBJ2-7; 11 nucleotides agree with TRBD1. The CDR3 covers 15 residues. V shed 3 bases, J shed 5 bases, and the junction held 6 bases outside the gene matches. Germline CDR1 reads KGHSH; CDR2 reads LQKENI. CDR3 protein: CASSPIPGQGDEQYF. DNA for the CDR3: TGTGCCAGCTCACCTATACCGGGACAGGGGGACGAGCAGTACTTC.

This chain joins TRBV5-1 and TRBJ2-7; no firm D call. In germline, CDR1 is SGHRS, CDR2 YFSETQ. This CDR3 spans 13 amino acids. V dropped 0 bases and J dropped 3 bases, with 7 bases sitting between them. CDR3 loop: CASSLGQFYEQYF. The DNA for the CDR3 is TGCGCCAGCAGCTTGGGTCAGTTCTACGAGCAGTACTTC.

The V gene is TRBV7-2, the J gene TRBJ2-1; D gene ambiguous. The CDR3 extends over 12 amino acids. Germline V lookup: CDR1 SGHTA, CDR2 FQGNSA. V was trimmed by 3 bases and J by 6 bases, leaving 6 bases between them. The DNA for the CDR3 is TGTGCCAGCAGCTTGGCAGCCAATGAGCAGTTCTTC. Translation: CASSLAANEQFF.

This clone was detected once. This rearrangement joins TRBV5-4 to TRBJ2-2, with D tentatively TRBD2 (6 bases). CDR1 is SGHNT and CDR2 is YYREEE in the germline V gene (reference sequence). This CDR3 is built from 16 residues. V was cut by 6 bases and J by 4 bases, with 19 bases left in between. CDR3 in amino acids: CASTTRRLESTGELFF. The CDR3 DNA reads TGTGCCAGCACCACGCGTCGACTAGAGAGCACCGGGGAGCTGTTTTTT.

V usage is TRBV5-4 and J usage is TRBJ2-3; D not resolved. Trimming took 1 base from V and 5 from J, leaving 14 bases between them. Germline values: CDR1 SGHNT, CDR2 YYREEE (reference sequence). This CDR3 is 15 amino acids long. The CDR3 DNA is TGTGCCAGCAGCTTGAGCCAGGCTCGGCTAGATACGCAGTATTTT. This translates into CASSLSQARLDTQYF.

This clone is a singleton in its sample. The chain has TRBV28 and TRBJ2-5, with D perhaps given as TRBD1 or TRBD2 (6 bases each). Germline-derived CDR1 and CDR2 are MDHEN and SYDVKM. V lost 7 bases and J 4 bases, leaving 22 bases between the germline ends. This CDR3 comprises 16 residues. As DNA, the CDR3 is TGTGCCAGCACCCCAGGCACGGGGGCGCGGGGAGAGACCCAGTACTTC. This codes for CASTPGTGARGETQYF.

The chain links TRBV18 to TRBJ1-2; 7 nucleotides agree with TRBD1. After removal of 10 bases from V and 3 bases from J, the junction contained 17 bases not matched to a gene. The CDR3 is 16 amino acids. Germline assignment: CDR1 KGHSH and CDR2 LQKENI. The CDR3 reads CATPSSGTDLYYGYTF. The CDR3 DNA follows: TGTGCCACCCCTTCCTCCGGGACAGATCTTTACTATGGCTACACCTTC.

CDR3 DNA: TGTGCATCAAGAGGGACAGACTTCGGCGAGCAGTACTTC. Its protein is CASRGTDFGEQYF. This chain links TRBV6-5 with TRBJ2-7; TRBD1 aligns across 7 bases. The CDR3 loop spans 13 amino acids. The V gene's germline CDR1 is MNHEY and CDR2 SVGAGI.

The chain carries TRBV18 and TRBJ1-3; the match to TRBD1 covers 8 bases. The CDR3 spans 18 residues. CDR1 is KGHSH and CDR2 is LQKENI in the germline V gene. J gave up 0 bases and V 5 bases, and 12 bases lay outside the gene matches. CDR3 sequence: CASSRGTGSNLSGNTIYF. The DNA of the CDR3 is TGTGCCAGCTCAAGGGGGACAGGCAGCAACCTCTCTGGAAACACCATATATTTT.

Remarks on this clone: This same CDR3 is encoded by further DNA sequences in the sample. The chain is built from TRBV5-8 and TRBJ1-1, with no clear D. Trimming took 4 bases from V and 5 from J, leaving 9 bases between them. Per the germline V gene, CDR1 is SGHTS and CDR2 is YDEGEE. This CDR3 region has 12 residues. The CDR3 sequence is CASSIGQTEAFF. CDR3 DNA sequence: TGTGCCAGCAGCATCGGGCAGACTGAAGCTTTCTTT. The full variable domain, completed using reference TRBV5-8 and TRBJ1-1, is EAGVTQSPTHLIKTRGQQATLRCSPISGHTSVYWYQQALGLGLQFLLWYDEGEERNRGNFPPRFSGRQFPNYSSELNVNALELEDSALYLCASSIGQTEAFFGQGTRLTVV.

The chain links TRBV7-8 to TRBJ1-2, with D unclear. In germline, CDR1 is SGHVS, CDR2 FQNEAQ. This CDR3 has 14 amino acids. Between the trimmed V and J ends, which lost 1 base and 3 bases, there was a span of 9 bases. The CDR3 protein is CASSLGVRDYGYTF. The DNA of the CDR3 is TGTGCCAGCAGCTTAGGGGTACGGGACTATGGCTACACCTTC.

The V call is TRBV9, the J call TRBJ2-5; 12 bases map to TRBD2. Germline-derived CDR1 and CDR2 are SGDLS and YYNGEE. This CDR3 is built from 16 residues. The trim removed 4 bases at V and 1 base at J, leaving 5 bases unmatched. The CDR3 protein is CASSPRLAGAQETQYF. The CDR3, as DNA: TGTGCCAGCAGCCCCCGACTAGCGGGGGCCCAAGAGACCCAGTACTTC.

As for this clone: One end of the junction does not line up with germline, which may come from a read error. This sequence joins TRBV27 and TRBJ2-5, with TRBD1 matching 7 bases. There are 17 residues in the CDR3. The germline V gene encodes CDR1 MNHEY and CDR2 SMNVEV (reference sequence). The CDR3 DNA reads as TGTGCCGGCAGAGAGAGAAACTGGGGACAGACCCAAGAGACCCAGTACTTC. It codes for CAGRERNWGQTQETQYF.

A single count supports this clone. The rearrangement joins TRBV6-6 to TRBJ1-5; D remains ambiguous. The CDR3 covers 13 residues. CDR1 and CDR2 (germline): MNHNY, SVGAGI (reference sequence). V lost 2 bases and J 2 bases, leaving 4 bases between the germline ends. The CDR3 coding sequence is TGTGCCAGCAGTTACGATCGCAATCAGCCCCAGCATTTT. This encodes CASSYDRNQPQHF.

This clone has just a few counts. The V and J genes are TRBV18 and TRBJ1-1; TRBD1 aligns across 7 bases. This CDR3 has 14 amino acids. Germline trimming cut 2 bases from V and 4 bases from J; bases unmatched to any gene: 4. The germline CDR1 and CDR2 sequences are KGHSH and LQKENI. CDR3 bases: TGTGCCAGCTCACCAGACAGGGTGGTCACTGAAGCTTTCTTT. It is translated as CASSPDRVVTEAFF.

This sequence joins TRBV6-5 and TRBJ2-2; D remains ambiguous. Germline V gene sequence: CDR1 MNHEY, CDR2 SVGAGI. The CDR3 consists of 12 residues. V lost 2 bases and J lost 7, with 5 bases in between. CDR3 residues: CASSYPRGELFF. The CDR3 DNA reads TGTGCCAGCAGTTACCCCCGCGGGGAGCTGTTTTTT.

This rearrangement joins TRBV7-9 to TRBJ2-5, with D unresolved. V lost 1 base, J lost 5 bases, and 8 bases lay in between. Germline CDR1 is SEHNR and CDR2 is FQNEAQ (reference sequence). This CDR3 contains 13 residues. The CDR3: CASSLGVWETQYF. As DNA, the CDR3 is TGTGCCAGCAGCTTAGGTGTGTGGGAGACCCAGTACTTC.

The chain links TRBV5-8 to TRBJ2-4; D perhaps matches TRBD2 (6 bases). Trimming pared 4 bases from V and 0 bases from J, leaving 8 bases between. Germline values: CDR1 SGHTS, CDR2 YDEGEE. The CDR3 is 14 residues long. CDR3 nucleotides: TGTGCCAGCAGCAGGGACTTAGCCAAAAACATTCAGTACTTC. It codes for CASSRDLAKNIQYF.

This clone appeared a few times. The rearrangement joins TRBV9 to TRBJ1-5; D gene uncertain. CDR3 size: 15 residues. The V gene's germline CDR1 is SGDLS and CDR2 YYNGEE. V shed 4 bases and J shed 3 bases, with 14 bases lying between them. CDR3 bases: TGTGCCAGCAGCCGTGATGAGGGCCTCAATCAGCCCCAGCATTTT. Translation: CASSRDEGLNQPQHF.

The chain recombines TRBV5-6 with TRBJ1-3, with a tentative D call TRBD1 (5 bases). The V and J ends lost 4 bases and 0 bases respectively, with 11 bases between them. Germline V gives CDR1 SGHDT, CDR2 YYEEEE. The CDR3 extends over 15 amino acids. The CDR3 reads CASSLGVYSGNTIYF. As DNA, the CDR3 is TGTGCCAGCAGCCTAGGGGTCTACTCTGGAAACACCATATATTTT.

V is TRBV5-1 and J is TRBJ2-5; D not resolved. V lost 5 bases, J lost 1 base, and 21 bases lay in between. Germline V gene sequence: CDR1 SGHRS, CDR2 YFSETQ. The CDR3 extends over 17 amino acids. CDR3 nucleotides: TGCGCCAGCAGTCAAGACCATACCGGACCACGCCAAGAGACCCAGTACTTC. It codes for CASSQDHTGPRQETQYF.

This clone was seen a few times. The J gene is TRBJ1-2, the V gene TRBV6-4, with 7 positions matching TRBD1. This CDR3 has 16 amino acids. J lost 0 bases, V lost 3 bases, and 7 bases had no gene match. Germline V gives CDR1 MRHNA, CDR2 SNTAGT. The CDR3 sequence is CASSEQPGQPNYGYTF. CDR3 DNA: TGTGCCAGCAGTGAACAACCGGGACAGCCTAACTATGGCTACACCTTC.

The chain links TRBV4-3 to TRBJ1-1; D is undetermined. The germline gives CDR1 LGHNA, CDR2 YSLEER. The CDR3 consists of 13 residues. Trimming stripped 0 bases from V and 11 bases from J, with 13 bases between. The CDR3 loop reads CASSQDNGVSAFF. CDR3 bases: TGCGCCAGCAGCCAAGATAATGGGGTGTCCGCTTTCTTT.

In this sample, this clone turned up a few times. The chain links TRBV5-4 to TRBJ2-3; D call uncertain. CDR1 and CDR2 from the germline V gene are SGHNT and YYREEE (reference sequence). V gave up 7 bases and J gave up 0 bases, with 15 bases separating them. The CDR3 loop spans 15 amino acids. DNA of the CDR3: TGTGCCAGCCCCCGTGGGCGGTTTAGCACAGATACGCAGTATTTT. This gives the protein CASPRGRFSTDTQYF.